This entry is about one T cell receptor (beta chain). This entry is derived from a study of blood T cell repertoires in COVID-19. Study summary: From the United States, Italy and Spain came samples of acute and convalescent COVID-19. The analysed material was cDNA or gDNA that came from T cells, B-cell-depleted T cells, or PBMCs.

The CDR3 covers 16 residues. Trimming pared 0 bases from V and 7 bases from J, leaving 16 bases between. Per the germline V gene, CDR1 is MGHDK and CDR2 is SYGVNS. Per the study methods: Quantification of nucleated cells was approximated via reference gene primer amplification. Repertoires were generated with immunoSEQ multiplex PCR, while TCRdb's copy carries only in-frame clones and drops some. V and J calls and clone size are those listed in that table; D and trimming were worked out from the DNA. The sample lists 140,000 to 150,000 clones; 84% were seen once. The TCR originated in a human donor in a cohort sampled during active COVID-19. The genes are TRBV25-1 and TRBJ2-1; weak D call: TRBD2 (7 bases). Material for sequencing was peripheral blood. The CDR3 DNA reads TGTGCCAGCAGTGAATACGGGGGGCGCAACGTGAATGAGCAGTTCTTC. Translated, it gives CASSEYGGRNVNEQFF.